These 8 T cell receptor beta chains were all obtained from the same sample, sequenced in a study of T cells after yellow fever vaccination. TCRdb re-analysed the 5' RACE reads in MiXCR, keeping a single row per CDR3 protein. This sample has about 300,000 distinct CDR3 sequences, with roughly 7% found just once. Specimen: PBMCs, collected about 41 days after the first yellow fever vaccination. Receptor source: a man in his late teens or twenties who received the YFV17D yellow fever vaccine.

This rearrangement joins TRBV4-2 to TRBJ2-6; D gene ambiguous. The CDR3 consists of 15 residues. The germline CDR1 and CDR2 sequences are LGHNA and YNFKEQ. Between the trimmed V and J ends, which lost 3 bases and 0 bases, there was a span of 6 bases. The DNA of the CDR3 is TGTGCCAGCAGCCAGGAGATCTCTGGGGCCAACGTCCTGACTTTC. Residues: CASSQEISGANVLTF.

This clonotype was counted at least ten times. This chain uses TRBV5-1 with TRBJ2-2, with 9 nucleotides matching TRBD1. With 4 bases clipped from V and 7 bases from J, the junction kept 8 bases outside the gene matches. This CDR3 contains 15 residues. Germline loops: CDR1 SGHRS, CDR2 YFSETQ. The CDR3: CASSVGQGGIGELFF. Here the CDR3 DNA reads TGCGCCAGCAGCGTGGGACAGGGAGGGATCGGGGAGCTGTTTTTT.

This chain uses TRBV11-2 with TRBJ2-5; 13 bases fit TRBD2. This CDR3 contains 18 residues. Per germline, CDR1 SGHAT and CDR2 FQNNGV. Trimming at V came to 5 bases and at J to 2 bases, leaving 11 bases not matched to a gene. CDR3 sequence: CASSRGTSGGARQETQYF. CDR3 coding DNA: TGTGCCAGCAGCCGAGGCACTAGCGGGGGGGCGCGTCAAGAGACCCAGTACTTC.

J is TRBJ2-3 and V is TRBV5-1; possible D gene TRBD2, 6 bases. Germline CDR1 reads SGHRS; CDR2 reads YFSETQ. Trimming cost V 2 bases and J 0 bases, with 16 bases left between them. The CDR3 runs 17 residues. The CDR3 bases are TGCGCCAGCAGCTTTAGCGTCGGTACTAGCAGCACAGATACGCAGTATTTT. Its translation: CASSFSVGTSSTDTQYF.

This chain connects TRBV10-3 to TRBJ2-1, with 7 nucleotides matching TRBD2. The V gene's germline CDR1 is ENHRY and CDR2 SYGVKD. Germline trimming cut 0 bases from V and 6 bases from J; bases unmatched to any gene: 11. CDR3 length equals 17 residues. CDR3 sequence: CAISESGGAAGFNEQFF. The CDR3, as DNA: TGTGCCATCAGTGAGTCGGGAGGGGCCGCAGGGTTCAATGAGCAGTTCTTC.

Only a few counts were recorded for this clonotype. The gene calls are TRBV6-2 or TRBV6-3 and TRBJ1-1, with 8 bases fitting TRBD1. Germline CDR1 is MNHEY and CDR2 is SVGEGT. This CDR3 region has 15 residues. J was trimmed by 1 base and V by 4 bases; bases with no gene match: 5. The CDR3 sequence: CASSSSGTGNTEAFF. CDR3 DNA: TGTGCCAGCAGTTCCTCGGGGACAGGGAACACTGAAGCTTTCTTT.

This clonotype came up many times. V is TRBV24-1 and J is TRBJ2-1; 9 bases map to TRBD2. The trim removed 0 bases at V and 7 bases at J, leaving 6 bases unmatched. The CDR3 loop spans 16 amino acids. The V gene's germline CDR1 is KGHDR and CDR2 SFDVKD. In DNA, the CDR3 is TGTGCCACCAGTGATTTGCCCAGCGGGGGGTGGAATGAGCAGTTCTTC. Amino acid sequence: CATSDLPSGGWNEQFF.

This clonotype was observed a few times. The V call is TRBV5-1, the J call TRBJ1-4; the match to TRBD1 covers 10 bases. V shed 5 bases, J shed 7 bases, and the junction held 8 bases outside the gene matches. Per the germline V gene, CDR1 is SGHRS and CDR2 is YFSETQ. The CDR3 spans 15 residues. The CDR3 DNA reads as TGCGCCAGCAGGCGGACAGGGGGTGGACTTGAAAAACTGTTTTTT. As protein: CASRRTGGGLEKLFF.